This entry lists 7 T cell receptor beta chains sequenced from one sample in a study of T cell responses to AZD1222 COVID-19 vaccine. Produced via immunoSEQ multiplex PCR; TCRdb's table is partial and in-frame only. The data show around 78,000 clones, roughly 91% seen once. This specimen consisted of peripheral blood, obtained on day 0 of AZD1222 vaccination. The origin of the receptors is an adult in good health.

The chain combines TRBV20-1 with TRBJ2-2; D call uncertain. Per germline, CDR1 DFQATT and CDR2 SNEGSKA (reference sequence). The CDR3 is 11 residues long. V was clipped by 4 bases and J by 6 bases, with 6 bases between them. CDR3 in DNA: TGCAGTGCTACCCGACCCGGGGAGCTGTTTTTT. Protein: CSATRPGELFF.

The rearrangement links TRBV28 to TRBJ2-7; no firm D call. Germline CDR1 reads MDHEN; CDR2 reads SYDVKM. This CDR3 comprises 12 residues. V shed 6 bases and J shed 7 bases, with 13 bases lying between them. CDR3 protein: CASSLAVGEQYF. For the CDR3, the DNA is TGTGCCAGCAGCCTCGCTGTGGGGGAGCAGTACTTC.

J is TRBJ2-7 and V is TRBV5-1; D is unresolved. Deletions cut 5 bases from V and 2 bases from J, with 11 bases between. Per germline, CDR1 SGHRS and CDR2 YFSETQ. The CDR3 runs to 13 residues. CDR3 in DNA: TGCGCCAGCAGAACTGTGGGTACCTACGAGCAGTACTTC. Protein: CASRTVGTYEQYF.

This rearrangement joins TRBV13 to TRBJ1-1; a possible D gene is TRBD1 (6 bases). Trimming cost V 3 bases and J 1 base, with 15 bases left between them. The CDR3 sequence is 16 residues long. Germline-derived CDR1 and CDR2 are PRHDT and FYEKMQ (reference sequence). The CDR3 DNA reads TGTGCCAGCAGCTTTGGGGGGCGAATCCAGAACACTGAAGCTTTCTTT. It yields the protein CASSFGGRIQNTEAFF. The full variable domain, in which reference TRBV13 and TRBJ1-1 provide the parts outside the CDR3, is AAGVIQSPRHLIKEKRETATLKCYPIPRHDTVYWYQQGPGQDPQFLISFYEKMQSDKGSIPDRFSAQQFSDYHSELNMSSLELGDSALYFCASSFGGRIQNTEAFFGQGTRLTVV.

This clone showed up just once. J is TRBJ2-2 and V is TRBV5-8, with D perhaps matching TRBD1 (6 bases). Germline CDR1 and CDR2: SGHTS and YDEGEE. CDR3 length: 15 amino acids. The ends were cut back, 4 bases at V and 6 bases at J, with 16 bases in the middle. Here the CDR3 reads CASSEMYRVSGELFF. The CDR3 nucleotides are TGTGCCAGCAGCGAAATGTACAGGGTATCCGGGGAGCTGTTTTTT.

The chain carries TRBV19 and TRBJ2-1; D uncertain. The CDR3 length is 15 residues. Germline V gene sequence: CDR1 LNHDA, CDR2 SQIVND (reference sequence). Trimming shortened V by 5 bases and J by 3 bases, and 14 bases separated the two germline ends. The CDR3, as DNA: TGTGCCAGTAGTCAAGCGCAGGTTATCTACAATGAGCAGTTCTTC. Its translation: CASSQAQVIYNEQFF.

This rearrangement joins TRBV7-2 to TRBJ1-4; the D gene is possibly TRBD1 (5 bases). Germline V gene data show CDR1 as SGHTA and CDR2 as FQGNSA. V lost 5 bases and J lost 7, with 14 bases in between. This CDR3 region has 14 residues. In DNA, the CDR3 is TGTGCCAGCAGCGGGGGGGGGAACGGTGAAAAACTGTTTTTT. Translated, it gives CASSGGGNGEKLFF.